This TCR beta chain was documented in a study of T-cell memory formation after mild COVID-19. TCRdb recomputed calls from the 5' RACE reads with MiXCR, one row per CDR3 protein. The profile shows 300,000 to 400,000 distinct CDR3 sequences, roughly 13% of them singletons. The CDR3 totals 14 residues. The germline CDR1 and CDR2 sequences are LNHDA and SQIVND (reference sequence). Deletions cut 5 bases from V and 4 bases from J, with 12 bases between. Study findings and constraints: Day 15 to 85 contracting clones showed balanced CD4/CD8; later expanders leaned CD4+.

Concerning this clonotype: The antigen is unknown.

The source is a young man who had mild COVID-19 (a few samples of this study predate the infection). Cell type and time point are not known. Source material: PBMCs or a T cell subset sorted from them (not recorded which). The chain couples TRBV19 to TRBJ2-1; the D gene is possibly TRBD1 (6 bases). The CDR3 DNA reads as TGTGCCAGTAGTCCTCCCAGGGGATACAATGAGCAGTTCTTC. Its protein product is CASSPPRGYNEQFF.